The 7 T cell receptor beta chains below were found in one sample sequenced in a study of T cells after yellow fever vaccination. TCRdb itself ran the 5' RACE reads through MiXCR, one entry per CDR3 protein. This table holds some 250,000 distinct CDR3 sequences, roughly 3.5% found once. The source was PBMCs, collected 15 days after the yellow fever booster vaccination. The receptors here all came from a man between 18 and 35 years old who received the YFV17D yellow fever vaccine.

The chain recombines TRBV20-1 with TRBJ1-2; D gene ambiguous. CDR3 length: 12 residues. The germline CDR1 and CDR2 sequences are DFQATT and SNEGSKA (reference sequence). Deletions cut 2 bases from V and 7 bases from J, with 11 bases between. The CDR3 coding sequence is TGCAGTGCTAGACGCGAGCTTTCTGGCTACACCTTC. This encodes CSARRELSGYTF.

In this sample, this clonotype turned up many times. The rearrangement links TRBV4-1 to TRBJ1-5; D may be TRBD1 (5 bases). The CDR3 contains 16 residues. The V end was cut by 9 bases, the J end by 9 bases, with 27 bases between. The germline CDR1 and CDR2 sequences are MGHRA and YSYEKL. The CDR3 region has the DNA TGCGCCAGTGGGACCGGGACCACCTTTAGTGGCGCGCCCCAGCATTTT. It yields the protein CASGTGTTFSGAPQHF.

Ten or more counts support this clonotype. This rearrangement joins TRBV5-1 to TRBJ2-7, with D maybe TRBD2 (6 bases). The CDR3 has 14 amino acids. The V end lost 2 bases, the J end lost 3 bases, and 12 bases lay between the germline ends. The germline CDR1 and CDR2 sequences are SGHRS and YFSETQ. CDR3 in amino acids: CASSLFGGNYEQYV. CDR3 in DNA: TGCGCCAGCAGCTTATTCGGCGGGAACTACGAGCAGTACGTC.

The chain is built from TRBV13 and TRBJ2-7, with D maybe TRBD1 (6 bases). V lost 8 bases and J lost 3, with 17 bases in between. The germline CDR1 and CDR2 sequences are PRHDT and FYEKMQ (reference sequence). The CDR3 is made up of 14 amino acids. The CDR3 nucleotides read TGTGCCAGCGGGCAAACAGGGCGCGTCTACGAGCAGTACTTC. As protein: CASGQTGRVYEQYF.

A few counts support this clonotype. The V and J genes are TRBV4-1 and TRBJ2-3; perhaps TRBD1 as D (6 bases). CDR1 and CDR2 from the germline V gene are MGHRA and YSYEKL. V was shortened by 3 bases and J by 0 bases, with 13 bases between the two germline ends. This CDR3 spans 16 amino acids. CDR3: CASSQRGGSSTDTQYF. The DNA of the CDR3 is TGCGCCAGCAGCCAGCGAGGGGGTTCCAGCACAGATACGCAGTATTTT.

At least ten counts were recorded for this clonotype. V gene TRBV27 combines with J gene TRBJ1-2; 8 bases match TRBD1. This CDR3 has 13 amino acids. Looked up from germline, CDR1 is MNHEY and CDR2 is SMNVEV (reference sequence). Trimming at V came to 8 bases and at J to 8 bases, leaving 10 bases not matched to a gene. The CDR3 nucleotides are TGTGCCAGCCGCGGGACAGGCCTGCGGGGCTACACCTTC. Its translation: CASRGTGLRGYTF.

This clonotype showed up just a few times. This chain connects TRBV4-2 to TRBJ1-2, with D maybe TRBD1 (5 bases). The CDR3 contains 20 residues. CDR1 LGHNA and CDR2 YNFKEQ come from the germline V gene. V lost 0 bases, J lost 0 bases, and 23 bases lay in between. The DNA of the CDR3 is TGTGCCAGCAGCCAAGAGGACATGACCGGGGGGTGGCCCTCTAACTATGGCTACACCTTC. Encoded protein: CASSQEDMTGGWPSNYGYTF.